This T cell receptor beta chain is from a study of T cell responses to AZD1222 COVID-19 vaccine (dated by TCRdb to about 2021). In the study overall: AZD1222 recipients given second doses at about 4 weeks or at about 12 weeks were pooled, since spike-specific TCR depth and breadth were not found to differ between the two schedules. TCR sequencing was performed for approximately 240 trial participants, of whom 200 to 220 were given two doses of AZD1222 and around 25 were given two doses of MenACWY control vaccine. Trial participants were enrolled by age into subgroups of 18-55, 56-69 and 70-plus years, and around 140, 26 and 57 TCR-sequenced participants, respectively, were included in these subgroups.

This clone was seen only once. Its antigen has not been determined. Base-call qualities are not available, and no considerably larger clone is one nucleotide away. The CDR3 regions of human TCRbeta chains were analyzed by immunosequencing. As for the original processing: Repertoire TCRs were checked for matches against a reference library of SARS-CoV-2-specific TCRs that had been generated using the MIRA antigen-specificity platform. Breadth was defined as the fraction of unique TCRs that were SARS-CoV-2-associated, and depth was defined as the fraction of total T cells that were SARS-CoV-2-associated. Using the MIRA data, each spike-specific TCR was assigned both to the spike region to which the TCR was reactive and to a CD4 or CD8 class. Log10-transformed breadth and depth values were compared by one-way ANOVA with Sidak's multiple comparisons tests. This is the immuneACCESS table as TCRdb keeps it, with only in-frame sequences that have V and J called. A part of the clones is gone; compared with another copy, unresolved V genes explain less than half, and the rest is unexplained. For V, J and clone size, that table is used; D and trimming come from the DNA. The sample includes roughly 120,000 clones, with more than 85% observed a single time. The top ten clones comprise over 2.5% of the sample.

Here is what the overall study found, with its caveats: Participants were mostly white British, with more females than males. The authors suggested clonal diversity may have been underestimated. Conclusions about previously exposed vaccinees were limited because only six AZD1222 recipients were SARS-CoV-2 seropositive at baseline. The 56-69-year group was small, and its depth increase did not reach significance, likely because of low power. Epitopes outside the regions mutated in the B.1.351 and B.1.1.7 variants were reportedly recognized by nearly half of the unique spike-specific TCRs. After two AZD1222 doses, spike-specific TCR breadth and depth were significantly higher than at day 0 and than in MenACWY recipients. Because no day 14 peak-response samples were available, repertoires were characterized only after the peak T cell response. The whole spike protein was spanned by vaccine-associated CD4 TCRs, and dominant responses were seen in regions 160-218 and 743-854.

According to the germline V gene, CDR1 reads SGHRS and CDR2 reads YFSETQ. The CDR3 contains 15 residues, cysteine and phenylalanine counted. Only the CDR3 portion is preserved as DNA: 45 bases, with reading frame beginning at the first base. Germline trimming: 0 bases from V, 8 bases from J; junction bases outside gene matches: 4. Explained via the paper, the time point label denotes: baseline before first vaccination. Vaccinee samples came from UK trials COV001 and COV002, including a single-blind randomized controlled phase 2/3 trial of AZD1222 (ChAdOx1 nCoV-19) in healthy adults. For TCRbeta chain sequencing, PBMC samples were collected from trial participants at day 0 and at day 28 after the second dose.

Material: peripheral blood, obtained on day 0 of AZD1222 vaccination. This TCR was recovered from an adult in good health. This sequence uses TRBV5-1 and TRBJ1-4; 10 of the junction bases match TRBD1. The CDR3 amino acid sequence is: CASSLEGTGEEKLFF. In nucleotide form, the sequence is TGCGCCAGCAGCTTGGAAGGGACAGGGGAAGAAAAACTGTTTTTT.